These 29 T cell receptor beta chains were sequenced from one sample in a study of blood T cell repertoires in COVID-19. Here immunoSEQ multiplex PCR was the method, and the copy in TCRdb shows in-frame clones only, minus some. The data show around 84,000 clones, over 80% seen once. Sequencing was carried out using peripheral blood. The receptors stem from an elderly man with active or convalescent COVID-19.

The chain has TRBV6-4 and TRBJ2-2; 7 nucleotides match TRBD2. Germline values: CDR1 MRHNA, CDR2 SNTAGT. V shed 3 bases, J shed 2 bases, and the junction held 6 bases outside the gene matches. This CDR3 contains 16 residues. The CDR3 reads CASSDGASGNTGELFF. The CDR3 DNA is TGTGCCAGCAGTGATGGGGCTAGCGGCAACACCGGGGAGCTGTTTTTT.

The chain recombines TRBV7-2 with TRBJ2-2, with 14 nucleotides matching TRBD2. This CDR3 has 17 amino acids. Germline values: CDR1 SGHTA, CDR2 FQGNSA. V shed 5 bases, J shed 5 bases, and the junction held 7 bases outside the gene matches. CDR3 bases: TGTGCCAGCAGCACAACCGGGACTAGCGGGGGAACCGGGGAGCTGTTTTTT. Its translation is CASSTTGTSGGTGELFF.

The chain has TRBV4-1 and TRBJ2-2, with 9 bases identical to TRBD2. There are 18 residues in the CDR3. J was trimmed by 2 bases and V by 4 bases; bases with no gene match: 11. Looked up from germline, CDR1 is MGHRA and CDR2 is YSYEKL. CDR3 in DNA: TGCGCCAGCAGCCTCAAGAAAAGCGGGGGGCCTAACACCGGGGAGCTGTTTTTT. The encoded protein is CASSLKKSGGPNTGELFF.

CDR3 coding DNA: TGCGCCAGCAGCTTCGGGTTCGATGAGCAGTTCTTC. This encodes CASSFGFDEQFF. The J gene is TRBJ2-1, the V gene TRBV5-1; no firm D call. The CDR3 length is 12 residues. Germline CDR1 SGHRS, CDR2 YFSETQ. V lost 2 bases and J 8 bases, leaving 8 bases between the germline ends.

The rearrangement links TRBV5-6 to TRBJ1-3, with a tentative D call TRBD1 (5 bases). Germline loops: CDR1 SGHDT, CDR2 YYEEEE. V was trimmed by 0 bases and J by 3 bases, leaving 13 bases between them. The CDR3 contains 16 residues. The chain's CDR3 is CASSLGPSGVGNTIYF. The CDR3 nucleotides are TGTGCCAGCAGCTTGGGGCCGTCGGGGGTTGGAAACACCATATATTTT.

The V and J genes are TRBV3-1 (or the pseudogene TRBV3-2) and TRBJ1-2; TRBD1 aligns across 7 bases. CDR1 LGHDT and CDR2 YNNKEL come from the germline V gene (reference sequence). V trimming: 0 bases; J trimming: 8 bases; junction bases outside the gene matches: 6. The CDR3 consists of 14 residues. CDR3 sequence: CASSQDRQGVGYTF. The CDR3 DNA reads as TGTGCCAGCAGCCAAGATCGACAGGGTGTAGGCTACACCTTC.

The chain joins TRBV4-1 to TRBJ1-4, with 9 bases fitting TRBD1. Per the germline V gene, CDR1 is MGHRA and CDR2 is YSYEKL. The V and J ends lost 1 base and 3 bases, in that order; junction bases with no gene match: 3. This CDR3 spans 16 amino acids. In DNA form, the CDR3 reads TGCGCCAGCAGCCAAGGGACAGGGGACTCTAATGAAAAACTGTTTTTT. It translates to CASSQGTGDSNEKLFF.

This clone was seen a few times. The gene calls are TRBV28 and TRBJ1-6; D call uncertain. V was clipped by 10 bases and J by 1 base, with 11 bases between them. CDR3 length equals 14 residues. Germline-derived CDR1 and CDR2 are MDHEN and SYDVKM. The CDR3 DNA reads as TGTGCCATCCCGGGAGCTTCCTATAATTCACCCCTCCACTTT. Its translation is CAIPGASYNSPLHF.

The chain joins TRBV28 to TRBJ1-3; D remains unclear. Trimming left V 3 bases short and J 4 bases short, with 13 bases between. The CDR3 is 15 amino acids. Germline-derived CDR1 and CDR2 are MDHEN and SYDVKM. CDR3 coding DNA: TGTGCCAGCAGTTTCGGGGAACTGAGGGGAAACACCATATATTTT. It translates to CASSFGELRGNTIYF.

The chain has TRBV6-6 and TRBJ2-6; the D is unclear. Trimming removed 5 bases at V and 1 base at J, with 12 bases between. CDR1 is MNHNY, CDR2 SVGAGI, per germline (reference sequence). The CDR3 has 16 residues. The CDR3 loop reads CASSPESLSGANVLTF. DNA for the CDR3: TGTGCCAGCAGTCCGGAGAGTTTGTCTGGGGCCAACGTCCTGACTTTC.

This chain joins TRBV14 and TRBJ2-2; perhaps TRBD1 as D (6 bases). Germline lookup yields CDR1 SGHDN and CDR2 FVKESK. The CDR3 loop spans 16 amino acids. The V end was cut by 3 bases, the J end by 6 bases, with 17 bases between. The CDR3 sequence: CASSHNVQGSSGELFF. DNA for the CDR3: TGTGCCAGCAGCCATAACGTTCAGGGGTCATCCGGGGAGCTGTTTTTT.

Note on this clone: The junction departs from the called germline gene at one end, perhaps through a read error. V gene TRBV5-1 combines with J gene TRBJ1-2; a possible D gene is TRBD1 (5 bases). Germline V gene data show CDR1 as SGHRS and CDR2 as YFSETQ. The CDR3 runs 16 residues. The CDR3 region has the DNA TGCGCCAGCAGTTTGGGGGGAGGCCAGTATAACTATGGCTACACCTTC. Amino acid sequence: CASSLGGGQYNYGYTF.

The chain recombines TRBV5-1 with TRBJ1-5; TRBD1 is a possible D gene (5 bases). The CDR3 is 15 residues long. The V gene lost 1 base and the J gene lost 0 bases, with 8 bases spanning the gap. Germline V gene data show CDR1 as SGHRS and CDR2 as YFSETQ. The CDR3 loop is CASSLTGDSNQPQHF. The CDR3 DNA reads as TGCGCCAGCAGCTTGACAGGCGATAGCAATCAGCCCCAGCATTTT.

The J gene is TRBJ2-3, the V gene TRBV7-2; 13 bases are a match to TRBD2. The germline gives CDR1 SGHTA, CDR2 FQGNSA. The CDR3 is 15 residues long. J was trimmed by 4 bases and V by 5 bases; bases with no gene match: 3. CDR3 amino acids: CASSALAGGPDTQYF. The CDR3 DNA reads TGTGCCAGCAGCGCACTAGCGGGGGGGCCAGATACGCAGTATTTT.

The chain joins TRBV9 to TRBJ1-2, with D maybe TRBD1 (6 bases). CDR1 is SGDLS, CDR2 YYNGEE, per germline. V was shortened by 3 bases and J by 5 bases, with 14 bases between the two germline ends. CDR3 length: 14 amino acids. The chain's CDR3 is CASSARGGEYGYTF. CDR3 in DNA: TGTGCCAGCAGCGCGAGGGGGGGCGAGTATGGCTACACCTTC.

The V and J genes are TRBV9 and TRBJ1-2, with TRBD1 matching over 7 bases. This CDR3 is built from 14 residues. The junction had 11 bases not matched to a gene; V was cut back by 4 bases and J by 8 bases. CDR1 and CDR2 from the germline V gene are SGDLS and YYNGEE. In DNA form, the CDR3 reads TGTGCCAGCAGCAGACAGGGAAACACCGACGGCTACACCTTC. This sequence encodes CASSRQGNTDGYTF.

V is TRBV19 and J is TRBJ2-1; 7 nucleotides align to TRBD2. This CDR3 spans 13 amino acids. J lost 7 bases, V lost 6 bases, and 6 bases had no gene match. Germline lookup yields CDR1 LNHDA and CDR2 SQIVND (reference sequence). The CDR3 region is CASRGGRENEQFF. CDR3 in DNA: TGTGCCAGTAGGGGGGGGAGGGAAAATGAGCAGTTCTTC.

The CDR3 is CASSTGQWDTGELFF. Written as DNA, the CDR3 is TGCGCCAGCAGTACTGGACAGTGGGACACCGGGGAGCTGTTTTTT. V is TRBV5-1 and J is TRBJ2-2, with D possibly being TRBD1 (6 bases). The CDR3 has 15 residues. Germline values: CDR1 SGHRS, CDR2 YFSETQ. V was shortened by 5 bases and J by 3 bases, with 14 bases between the two germline ends.

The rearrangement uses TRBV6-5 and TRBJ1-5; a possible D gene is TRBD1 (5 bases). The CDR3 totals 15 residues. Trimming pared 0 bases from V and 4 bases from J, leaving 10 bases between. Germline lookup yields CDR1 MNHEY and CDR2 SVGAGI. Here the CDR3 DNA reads TGTGCCAGCAGTTACTCTGGGGCAGAGAATCAGCCCCAGCATTTT. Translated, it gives CASSYSGAENQPQHF.

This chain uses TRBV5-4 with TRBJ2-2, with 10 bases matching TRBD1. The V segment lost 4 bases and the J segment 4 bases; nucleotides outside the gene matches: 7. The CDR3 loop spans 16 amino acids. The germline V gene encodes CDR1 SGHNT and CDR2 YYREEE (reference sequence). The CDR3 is CASSPGQGIGTGELFF. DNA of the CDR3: TGTGCCAGCAGCCCGGGACAGGGGATCGGCACCGGGGAGCTGTTTTTT.

The CDR3 loop is CASSGAPSDTQYF. The CDR3 DNA follows: TGTGCCAGCAGCGGGGCCCCGTCAGATACGCAGTATTTT. The chain joins TRBV9 to TRBJ2-3; the D is unclear. Trimming took 3 bases from V and 4 from J, leaving 9 bases between them. Germline lookup yields CDR1 SGDLS and CDR2 YYNGEE. This CDR3 has 13 amino acids.

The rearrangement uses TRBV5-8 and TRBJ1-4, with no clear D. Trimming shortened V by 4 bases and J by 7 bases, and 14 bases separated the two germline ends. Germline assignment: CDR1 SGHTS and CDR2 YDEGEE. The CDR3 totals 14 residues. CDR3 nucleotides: TGTGCCAGCAGCAAGGACGAGGGAGTTGAAAAACTGTTTTTT. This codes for CASSKDEGVEKLFF.

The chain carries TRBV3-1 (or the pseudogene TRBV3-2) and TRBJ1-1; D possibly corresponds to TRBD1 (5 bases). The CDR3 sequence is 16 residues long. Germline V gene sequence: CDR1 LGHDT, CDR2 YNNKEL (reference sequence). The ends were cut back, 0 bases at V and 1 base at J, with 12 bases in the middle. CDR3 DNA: TGTGCCAGCAGCCAAGAGGACCACAGGAGGAACACTGAAGCTTTCTTT. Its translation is CASSQEDHRRNTEAFF.

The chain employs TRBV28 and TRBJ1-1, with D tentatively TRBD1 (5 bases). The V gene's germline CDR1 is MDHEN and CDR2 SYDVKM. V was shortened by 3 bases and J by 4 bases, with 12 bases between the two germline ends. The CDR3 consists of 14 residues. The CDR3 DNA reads TGTGCCAGCAGTTTTGTCAGGGAGGGCACTGAAGCTTTCTTT. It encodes CASSFVREGTEAFF.

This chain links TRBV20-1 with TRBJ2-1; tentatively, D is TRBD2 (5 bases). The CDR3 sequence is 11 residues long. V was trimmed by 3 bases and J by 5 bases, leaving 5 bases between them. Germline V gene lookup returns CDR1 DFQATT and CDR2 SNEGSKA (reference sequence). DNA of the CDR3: TGCAGTGCTAGGCGGGACAATGAGCAGTTCTTC. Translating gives CSARRDNEQFF.

The DNA for the CDR3 is TGCGCCAGCAGCTTACAGGGTATGGTGAGCACAGATACGCAGTATTTT. Its protein is CASSLQGMVSTDTQYF. The rearrangement joins TRBV5-1 to TRBJ2-3; tentative D call: TRBD1 (6 bases). CDR3 length: 16 residues. The V end lost 2 bases, the J end lost 0 bases, and 13 bases lay between the germline ends. Per germline, CDR1 SGHRS and CDR2 YFSETQ.

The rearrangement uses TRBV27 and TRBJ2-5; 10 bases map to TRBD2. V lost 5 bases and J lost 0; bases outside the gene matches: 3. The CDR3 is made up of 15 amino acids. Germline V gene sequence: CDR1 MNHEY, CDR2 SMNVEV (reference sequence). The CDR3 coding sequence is TGTGCCAGCAGTCCAGCGGGGGGGTACCAAGAGACCCAGTACTTC. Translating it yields CASSPAGGYQETQYF.

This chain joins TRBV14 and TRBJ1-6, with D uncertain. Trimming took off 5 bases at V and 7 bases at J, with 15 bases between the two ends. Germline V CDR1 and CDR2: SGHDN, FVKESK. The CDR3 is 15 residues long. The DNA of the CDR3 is TGTGCCAGCAGCACCGGGAACATGGCGAATTCACCCCTCCACTTT. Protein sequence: CASSTGNMANSPLHF.

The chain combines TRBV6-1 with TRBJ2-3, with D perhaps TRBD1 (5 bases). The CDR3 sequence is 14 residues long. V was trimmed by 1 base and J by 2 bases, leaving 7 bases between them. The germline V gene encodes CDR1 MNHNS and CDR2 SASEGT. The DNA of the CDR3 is TGTGCCAGCAGTGAAGGACAGATCACAGATACGCAGTATTTT. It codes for CASSEGQITDTQYF.